This TCR beta chain originates from a study of T cell repertoires in cytomegalovirus infection. Study overall: It was the public TCR beta signatures that indicated both CMV infection and matching HLA type. General observations from the study: The cumulative frequency of public TCR beta families identified carriers of CMV plus the relevant HLA. HLA-C-restricted CMV clonotypes gave the most frequent clonotype in two of eight donors.

The ends were cut back, 4 bases at V and 1 base at J, with 19 bases in the middle. The CDR3 length is 17 residues. Each CDR3 protein is one row after TCRdb ran MiXCR on the reads. Of 100,000 to 150,000 distinct CDR3 sequences listed, 8.8% were seen once; the top ten hold roughly a tenth. A word on this clonotype: Its specificity is not known.

The specimen sequenced was PBMCs. The TCR comes from a human donor in good health (CMV status not recorded). Some clones in this sample may be carry-over from other donors' samples. The J gene is TRBJ1-1, the V gene TRBV12-3 or TRBV12-4, with D maybe TRBD1 (5 bases). The DNA of the CDR3 is TGTGCCAGCAGTTCCGTACTAAAAGTGGGGGGGAACACTGAAGCTTTCTTT. Residues: CASSSVLKVGGNTEAFF.